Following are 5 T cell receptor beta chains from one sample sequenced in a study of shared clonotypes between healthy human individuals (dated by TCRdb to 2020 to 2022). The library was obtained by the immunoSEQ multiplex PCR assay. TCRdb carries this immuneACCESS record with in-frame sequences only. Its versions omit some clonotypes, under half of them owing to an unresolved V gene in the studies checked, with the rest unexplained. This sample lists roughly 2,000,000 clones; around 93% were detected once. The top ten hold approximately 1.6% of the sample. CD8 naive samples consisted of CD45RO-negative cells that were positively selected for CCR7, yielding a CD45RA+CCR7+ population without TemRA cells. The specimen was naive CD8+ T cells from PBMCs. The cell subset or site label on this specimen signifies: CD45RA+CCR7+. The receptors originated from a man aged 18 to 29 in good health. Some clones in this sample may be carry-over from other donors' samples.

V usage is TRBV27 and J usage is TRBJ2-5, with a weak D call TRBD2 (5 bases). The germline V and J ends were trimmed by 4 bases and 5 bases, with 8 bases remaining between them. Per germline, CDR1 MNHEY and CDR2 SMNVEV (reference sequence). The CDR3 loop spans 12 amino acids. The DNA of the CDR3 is TGTGCCAGCAGTTCCCCGGGGGAGACCCAGTACTTC. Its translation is CASSSPGETQYF.

In nucleotides, the CDR3 is TGTGCCAGCAGTCCAGGGACAGCCGATGGCTACACCTTC. As protein: CASSPGTADGYTF. This sequence joins TRBV27 and TRBJ1-2, with TRBD1 identical over 7 bases. The germline CDR1 and CDR2 sequences are MNHEY and SMNVEV (reference sequence). V lost 5 bases to trimming and J lost 6 bases; unmatched junction nucleotides: 6. The CDR3 runs to 13 residues.

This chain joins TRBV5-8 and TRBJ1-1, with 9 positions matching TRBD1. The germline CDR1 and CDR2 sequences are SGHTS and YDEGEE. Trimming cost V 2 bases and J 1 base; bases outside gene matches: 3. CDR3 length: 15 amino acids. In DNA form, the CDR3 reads TGTGCCAGCAGCTTCACAGGGGGCGAGAACACTGAAGCTTTCTTT. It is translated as CASSFTGGENTEAFF.

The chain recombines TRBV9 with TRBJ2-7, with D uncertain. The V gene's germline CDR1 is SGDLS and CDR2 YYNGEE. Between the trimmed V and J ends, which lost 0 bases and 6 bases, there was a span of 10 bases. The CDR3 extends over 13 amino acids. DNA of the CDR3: TGTGCCAGCAGCGTAGTGACCGAAGGCGAGCAGTACTTC. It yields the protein CASSVVTEGEQYF.

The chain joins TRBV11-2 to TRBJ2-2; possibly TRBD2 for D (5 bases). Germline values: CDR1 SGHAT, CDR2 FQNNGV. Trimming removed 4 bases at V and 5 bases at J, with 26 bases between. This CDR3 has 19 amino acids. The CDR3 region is CASSSIRLLRGTPTGELFF. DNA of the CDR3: TGTGCCAGCAGCTCGATTCGACTACTCCGGGGAACACCTACCGGGGAGCTGTTTTTT.